These 5 T cell receptor beta chains were all obtained from the same sample, sequenced in a study of cytomegalovirus exposure and HLA in healthy donors. Produced via immunoSEQ multiplex PCR; TCRdb's table is partial and in-frame only. The sample shows over 150,000 clones, 95% to 97% of them seen only once. The sample comprised PBMCs. These receptors came from a woman between 18 and 30 years old in good health and CMV-seronegative.

J is TRBJ2-5 and V is TRBV9; the D gene is possibly TRBD2 (7 bases). The CDR3 extends over 15 amino acids. V lost 3 bases and J 4 bases, leaving 16 bases between the germline ends. The germline gives CDR1 SGDLS, CDR2 YYNGEE. The CDR3 protein is CASSGEGDQGETQYF. As DNA, the CDR3 is TGTGCCAGCAGCGGGGAGGGGGACCAGGGAGAGACCCAGTACTTC. The entire variable domain, with the rest obtained from reference TRBV9 and TRBJ2-5, is as follows: DSGVTQTPKHLITATGQRVTLRCSPRSGDLSVYWYQQSLDQGLQFLIQYYNGEERAKGNILERFSAQQFPDLHSELNLSSLELGDSALYFCASSGEGDQGETQYFGPGTRLLVL.

The V and J genes are TRBV14 and TRBJ1-6, with unresolved D. The CDR3 contains 20 residues. Per the germline V gene, CDR1 is SGHDN and CDR2 is FVKESK. V dropped 4 bases and J dropped 0 bases, with 22 bases sitting between them. The CDR3 sequence is CASSRDPGGYLSSYNSPLHF. CDR3 nucleotide sequence: TGTGCCAGCAGCCGTGACCCGGGAGGGTATTTAAGCTCCTATAATTCACCCCTCCACTTT.

The chain employs TRBV6-5 and TRBJ2-3; 8 bases line up with TRBD2. V shed 2 bases and J 3 bases; nucleotides not matched to a gene: 4. The length of the CDR3 is 15 residues. CDR1 and CDR2 (germline): MNHEY, SVGAGI. The CDR3: CASSYTGLGTDTQYF. The CDR3 region has the DNA TGTGCCAGCAGTTACACGGGACTAGGAACAGATACGCAGTATTTT.

The chain carries TRBV2 and TRBJ2-1; D may be TRBD1 (6 bases). Per the germline V gene, CDR1 is SNHLY and CDR2 is FYNNEI. The CDR3 sequence is 16 residues long. The V gene lost 1 base and the J gene lost 2 bases, with 12 bases spanning the gap. CDR3 in amino acids: CASSEGVWGPYNEQFF. CDR3 sequence (DNA): TGTGCCAGCAGTGAAGGGGTTTGGGGGCCCTACAATGAGCAGTTCTTC. The full variable domain, with the rest looked up from reference TRBV2 and TRBJ2-1, is EPEVTQTPSHQVTQMGQEVILRCVPISNHLYFYWYRQILGQKVEFLVSFYNNEISEKSEIFDDQFSVERPDGSNFTLKIRSTKLEDSAMYFCASSEGVWGPYNEQFFGPGTRLTVL.

The V gene is TRBV19, the J gene TRBJ2-1; 8 bases map to TRBD1. The CDR3 extends over 15 amino acids. Germline-derived CDR1 and CDR2 are LNHDA and SQIVND (reference sequence). V was clipped by 6 bases and J by 4 bases; unmatched bases: 8. Written as DNA, the CDR3 is TGTGCCAGTAGAAATCCAGGGGGCGTTTACAATGAGCAGTTCTTC. Its translation: CASRNPGGVYNEQFF. Together with reference TRBV19 and TRBJ2-1, the CDR3 gives the full variable domain: DGGITQSPKYLFRKEGQNVTLSCEQNLNHDAMYWYRQDPGQGLRLIYYSQIVNDFQKGDIAEGYSVSREKKESFPLTVTSAQKNPTAFYLCASRNPGGVYNEQFFGPGTRLTVL.